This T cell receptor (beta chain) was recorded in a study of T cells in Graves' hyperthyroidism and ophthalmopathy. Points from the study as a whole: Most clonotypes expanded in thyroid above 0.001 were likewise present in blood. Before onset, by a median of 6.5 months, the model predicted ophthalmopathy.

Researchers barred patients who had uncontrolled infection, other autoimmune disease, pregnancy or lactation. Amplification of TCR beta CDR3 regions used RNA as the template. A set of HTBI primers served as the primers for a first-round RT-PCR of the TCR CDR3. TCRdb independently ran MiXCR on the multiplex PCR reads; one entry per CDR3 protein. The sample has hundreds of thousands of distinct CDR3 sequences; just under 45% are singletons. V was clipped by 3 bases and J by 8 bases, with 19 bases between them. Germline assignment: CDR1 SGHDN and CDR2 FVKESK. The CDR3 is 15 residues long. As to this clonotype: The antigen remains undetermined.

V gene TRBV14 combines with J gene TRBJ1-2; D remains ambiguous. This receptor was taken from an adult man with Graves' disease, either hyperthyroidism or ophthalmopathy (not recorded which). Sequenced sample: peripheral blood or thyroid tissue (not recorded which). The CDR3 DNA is TGTGCCAGCAGCCAGAAACGGGCCGGATTTACGGGCTACACCTTC. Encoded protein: CASSQKRAGFTGYTF.